One and the same sample provided the 21 T cell receptor beta chains below, sequenced in a study of regulatory T cells in long-lasting Graves disease. Documented time point: newly diagnosed GD, antithyroid drugs for less than 3 months. Following extraction of RNA from PBMCs, that RNA was used to make the TCR library. Combining iRepertoire HTBI primers with Arm-PCR of CDR3 regions, the authors built TCR beta libraries. MiXCR was run by TCRdb on the multiplex PCR reads, yielding one entry per CDR3 protein. The table shows approximately 350,000 distinct CDR3 sequences, with around 15% occurring only once. This sample was shared with a second study, whose subject was T cells in Graves' hyperthyroidism and ophthalmopathy.

The input for sequencing was peripheral blood mononuclear cells (PBMCs), taken at new diagnosis, from a patient treated with antithyroid drugs. These receptors all stem from a man aged 35-49 years with Graves disease.

This clonotype was counted a few times. For the CDR3, the DNA is TGTGCCAGCAGCGTAGGTGTTAGGGGGACAGGCTATGGCTACACCTTC. Translation: CASSVGVRGTGYGYTF. The chain joins TRBV9 to TRBJ1-2; TRBD1 agrees at 8 bases. V trimming: 0 bases; J trimming: 4 bases; junction bases outside the gene matches: 8. Germline V gene lookup returns CDR1 SGDLS and CDR2 YYNGEE. CDR3 size: 16 residues.

This clonotype was counted at least ten times. This chain uses TRBV2 with TRBJ1-5, with D possibly TRBD1 on 6 matching bases. CDR1 is SNHLY, CDR2 FYNNEI, per germline. Trimming pared 5 bases from V and 3 bases from J, leaving 11 bases between. The CDR3 runs 14 residues. The CDR3 coding sequence is TGTGCCAGCAGTCCTGGACAGTTCAATCAGCCCCAGCATTTT. The encoded protein is CASSPGQFNQPQHF.

This clonotype appeared a few times. This chain uses TRBV3-1 with TRBJ2-5, with 11 bases identical to TRBD2. The length of the CDR3 is 18 residues. The V and J ends lost 2 bases and 5 bases, in that order; junction bases with no gene match: 13. Germline CDR1 is LGHDT and CDR2 is YNNKEL (reference sequence). The CDR3 loop is CASSQIAGGFRHRETQYF. As DNA, the CDR3 is TGTGCCAGCAGCCAAATAGCGGGGGGGTTTCGCCACAGGGAGACCCAGTACTTC.

This clonotype was seen at least ten times. The CDR3 reads CASSFWGTSGAQYF. The DNA of the CDR3 is TGTGCCAGCAGTTTTTGGGGGACTAGCGGAGCGCAGTATTTT. J is TRBJ2-3 and V is TRBV28; 11 positions agree with TRBD2. Germline V lookup: CDR1 MDHEN, CDR2 SYDVKM. CDR3 size: 14 residues. Trimming cost V 3 bases and J 10 bases; bases outside gene matches: 6. Full variable domain (missing parts from reference TRBV28 and TRBJ2-3): DVKVTQSSRYLVKRTGEKVFLECVQDMDHENMFWYRQDPGLGLRLIYFSYDVKMKEKGDIPEGYSVSREKKERFSLILESASTNQTSMYLCASSFWGTSGAQYFGPGTRLTVL.

There are a few counts of this clonotype. The chain has TRBV5-4 and TRBJ1-3; no firm D call. This CDR3 has 15 amino acids. V lost 4 bases to trimming and J lost 0 bases, with 11 bases between them. Germline values: CDR1 SGHNT, CDR2 YYREEE (reference sequence). The DNA for the CDR3 is TGTGCCAGCAGCCGCAAGGTCGGCTCTGGAAACACCATATATTTT. This codes for CASSRKVGSGNTIYF.

This clonotype was detected only a few times. The chain is built from TRBV4-2 and TRBJ2-4; TRBD1 matches at 9 bases. The CDR3 loop spans 21 amino acids. The V and J ends lost 0 bases and 0 bases, in that order; junction bases with no gene match: 15. Germline values: CDR1 LGHNA, CDR2 YNFKEQ. The CDR3 bases are TGTGCCAGCAGCCAAGATCCTAGCACGGACAGGGGCCTTTTAGCCAAAAACATTCAGTACTTC. Translated: CASSQDPSTDRGLLAKNIQYF.

This clonotype has ten or more counts. Germline and junction disagree at one end, which may indicate a read error. The chain carries TRBV5-1 and TRBJ2-3, with D tentatively TRBD2 (6 bases). The CDR3 is made up of 13 amino acids. The germline V gene encodes CDR1 SGHRS and CDR2 YFSETQ. The CDR3: CASSLRIADMQYF. Written as DNA, the CDR3 is TGCGCCAGCAGCTTGAGGATAGCGGATATGCAGTATTTT.

CDR3 sequence (DNA): TGTGCCAGCAGCCCAGGGCTGCGGATGAATCAGCCCCAGCATTTT. Translating it yields CASSPGLRMNQPQHF. The chain recombines TRBV7-8 with TRBJ1-5; D is possibly TRBD1 (5 bases). The CDR3 covers 15 residues. V was shortened by 5 bases and J by 4 bases, with 15 bases between the two germline ends. Germline-derived CDR1 and CDR2 are SGHVS and FQNEAQ.

Ten or more counts support this clonotype. The rearrangement links TRBV2 to TRBJ1-3; D unclear. The ends were cut back, 6 bases at V and 4 bases at J, with 7 bases in the middle. The germline V gene encodes CDR1 SNHLY and CDR2 FYNNEI. The CDR3 loop spans 12 amino acids. The DNA of the CDR3 is TGTGCCAGCAGGGAATCGGGAAACACCATATATTTT. Translated: CASRESGNTIYF.

The gene calls are TRBV3-1 and TRBJ2-7; no clear D gene. This CDR3 is 13 amino acids long. V was trimmed by 1 base and J by 2 bases, leaving 6 bases between them. CDR1 LGHDT and CDR2 YNNKEL come from the germline V gene (reference sequence). The CDR3 DNA follows: TGTGCCAGCAGCCAAGGAAGCACCTACGAGCAGTACTTC. Translated, it gives CASSQGSTYEQYF.

The chain carries TRBV29-1 and TRBJ2-5; the D gene could be TRBD1 or TRBD2 (5 bases each). There are 13 residues in the CDR3. Trimming took off 7 bases at V and 2 bases at J, with 14 bases between the two ends. Germline assignment: CDR1 SQVTM and CDR2 ANQGSEA. The CDR3 nucleotides are TGCAGCGGGCTGGGACGGCTACAAGAGACCCAGTACTTC. Protein sequence: CSGLGRLQETQYF.

Concerning this clonotype itself: A much larger clone differs from this one at a single base, so this may be a read error. The chain is built from TRBV7-2 and TRBJ2-1; 10 bases map to TRBD2. With V trimmed by 3 bases and J by 9 bases, 14 bases remained unmatched. Germline V lookup: CDR1 SGHTA, CDR2 FQGNSA. This CDR3 has 17 amino acids. CDR3: CASSLISGGASWSEQFF. The CDR3 DNA sequence: TGTGCCAGCAGCTTGATCAGCGGGGGGGCCTCGTGGAGTGAGCAGTTCTTC.

V is TRBV7-8 and J is TRBJ1-3, with D maybe TRBD1 (6 bases). Germline V CDR1 and CDR2: SGHVS, FQNEAQ. Trimming pared 4 bases from V and 4 bases from J, leaving 14 bases between. This CDR3 region has 15 residues. CDR3 nucleotides: TGTGCCAGCAGCTACGGACAGATCTTGGGAAACACCATATATTTT. Translating gives CASSYGQILGNTIYF.

The gene calls are TRBV18 and TRBJ2-5, with 8 bases that match TRBD2. There are 17 residues in the CDR3. The junction had 10 bases not matched to a gene; V was cut back by 3 bases and J by 1 base. The germline V gene encodes CDR1 KGHSH and CDR2 LQKENI. The CDR3 loop is CASSPRLAGIIQETQYF. CDR3 in DNA: TGTGCCAGCTCACCCCGGCTAGCGGGCATAATCCAAGAGACCCAGTACTTC.

This clonotype was counted a few times. V usage is TRBV10-3 and J usage is TRBJ2-1; D is ambiguous. Germline V gene sequence: CDR1 ENHRY, CDR2 SYGVKD. Trimming took off 3 bases at V and 7 bases at J, with 10 bases between the two ends. The CDR3 has 13 residues. CDR3 sequence (DNA): TGTGCCATCAGTGACCCTATTGTAAATGAGCAGTTCTTC. Amino acids: CAISDPIVNEQFF.

This clonotype was counted many times. V gene TRBV28 combines with J gene TRBJ2-7; D gene unclear. The CDR3 has 15 residues. V was cut by 1 base and J by 2 bases, with 12 bases left in between. CDR1 and CDR2 from the germline V gene are MDHEN and SYDVKM. The CDR3 nucleotides read TGTGCCAGCAGTTTATACAGTGACACAACCTACGAGCAGTACTTC. Amino acid sequence: CASSLYSDTTYEQYF.

The V gene is TRBV18, the J gene TRBJ2-3; 14 bases are a match to TRBD2. CDR3 length: 17 residues. Germline-derived CDR1 and CDR2 are KGHSH and LQKENI. V trimming: 5 bases; J trimming: 0 bases; junction bases outside the gene matches: 4. CDR3 sequence (DNA): TGTGCCAGCTCATCGTGGACTAGCGGGGGGAGCACAGATACGCAGTATTTT. Protein: CASSSWTSGGSTDTQYF.

This clonotype was seen ten or more times. The chain links TRBV2 to TRBJ1-1; D call uncertain. Trimming pared 6 bases from V and 4 bases from J, leaving 12 bases between. The CDR3 sequence is 13 residues long. Germline-derived CDR1 and CDR2 are SNHLY and FYNNEI. DNA for the CDR3: TGTGCCAGCAGCTGGGAGGATGTCACTGAAGCTTTCTTT. The encoded protein is CASSWEDVTEAFF.

This clonotype was picked up many times. This chain uses TRBV28 with TRBJ1-2; no reliable D call. The CDR3 is 13 amino acids. V lost 3 bases to trimming and J lost 8 bases, with 13 bases between them. CDR1 is MDHEN and CDR2 is SYDVKM in the germline V gene. DNA for the CDR3: TGTGCCAGCAGTTTGTTATTTGGGCTAGGCTACACCTTC. This gives the protein CASSLLFGLGYTF.

In this sample, this clonotype turned up many times. This chain connects TRBV2 to TRBJ2-5; 8 bases match TRBD2. The germline CDR1 and CDR2 sequences are SNHLY and FYNNEI. The CDR3 extends over 14 amino acids. J gave up 5 bases and V 5 bases, and 7 bases lay outside the gene matches. The CDR3 is CASSWTSYGETQYF. CDR3 nucleotide sequence: TGTGCCAGCAGTTGGACTAGCTACGGGGAGACCCAGTACTTC.

This clonotype was found many times. This chain links TRBV6-1 with TRBJ2-5; TRBD2 matches 8 bases. V dropped 8 bases and J dropped 3; count of bases not matched to a gene: 8. Per germline, CDR1 MNHNS and CDR2 SASEGT. The CDR3 has 14 residues. CDR3 nucleotides: TGTGCCAGCTTACAGCGGGGGCTCGAAGAGACCCAGTACTTC. It encodes CASLQRGLEETQYF.